A single sample is the source of the 27 T cell receptor beta chains below, sequenced in a study of T cell responses to AZD1222 COVID-19 vaccine. Profiled with immunoSEQ multiplex PCR; TCRdb holds only in-frame clones, not every one. The data contain roughly 140,000 clones, 85% to 95% of them singletons. Sample: peripheral blood, taken on day 0 of AZD1222 vaccination. These receptors were taken from an adult in good health.

This clone was observed once. The chain carries TRBV30 and TRBJ2-1, with 9 bases identical to TRBD1. This CDR3 contains 13 residues. The V segment lost 5 bases and the J segment 10 bases; nucleotides outside the gene matches: 9. Germline V gene data show CDR1 as GTSNPN and CDR2 as SVGIG (reference sequence). In DNA form, the CDR3 reads TGTGCCTGGGCAGGGACAGGGTCGTGGGAGCAGTTCTTC. Translation: CAWAGTGSWEQFF.

The chain is built from TRBV20-1 and TRBJ2-5; D gene ambiguous. Germline CDR1 is DFQATT and CDR2 is SNEGSKA (reference sequence). The CDR3 is made up of 11 amino acids. V dropped 1 base and J dropped 1 base, with 1 base sitting between them. CDR3 amino acids: CSARVQETQYF. In DNA form, the CDR3 reads TGCAGTGCTAGAGTCCAAGAGACCCAGTACTTC.

This chain joins TRBV5-6 and TRBJ2-7; D may be TRBD2 (6 bases). V was cut by 0 bases and J by 3 bases, with 13 bases left in between. The length of the CDR3 is 15 residues. Germline CDR1 SGHDT, CDR2 YYEEEE. The CDR3 is CASSLAGTGGYEQYF. The CDR3 coding sequence is TGTGCCAGCAGCTTGGCCGGGACTGGAGGCTACGAGCAGTACTTC.

CDR3: CASSPLRDTTYSNQPQHF. The CDR3 DNA reads TGTGCCAGCAGCCCGCTCCGGGACACCACCTATAGCAATCAGCCCCAGCATTTT. The chain carries TRBV3-1 (or the pseudogene TRBV3-2) and TRBJ1-5, with a weak D call TRBD1 (6 bases). The germline gives CDR1 LGHDT, CDR2 YNNKEL (reference sequence). The length of the CDR3 is 18 residues. The germline V and J ends were trimmed by 4 bases and 0 bases, with 19 bases remaining between them.

This chain links TRBV7-3 with TRBJ2-6; D is perhaps TRBD1 or TRBD2 (6 bases each). CDR1 and CDR2 (germline): SGHTA, FQGTGA. V was clipped by 0 bases and J by 4 bases, with 16 bases between them. The CDR3 consists of 18 residues. CDR3 nucleotides: TGTGCCAGCAGCTTAACGGGGTCCCGCGGGACAGGGGCCAACGTCCTGACTTTC. Its translation is CASSLTGSRGTGANVLTF.

The table lists this clone with a count of one. The chain links TRBV10-3 to TRBJ2-7; unclear D gene. CDR1 ENHRY and CDR2 SYGVKD come from the germline V gene. The CDR3 is 12 amino acids. The V end was cut by 6 bases, the J end by 4 bases, with 10 bases between. The CDR3 DNA reads TGTGCCATCAGCCAATTGAAATACGAGCAGTACTTC. This translates into CAISQLKYEQYF.

This clone has only one observation. This chain joins TRBV27 and TRBJ1-3, with D hard to call. The CDR3 has 16 amino acids. Germline V gene sequence: CDR1 MNHEY, CDR2 SMNVEV (reference sequence). Trimming pared 3 bases from V and 0 bases from J, leaving 12 bases between. In DNA form, the CDR3 reads TGTGCCAGCAGTTTGCAAAGGCCCCACTCTGGAAACACCATATATTTT. It specifies CASSLQRPHSGNTIYF.

The chain joins TRBV6-2 or TRBV6-3 to TRBJ2-7, with D possibly matching TRBD1 (6 bases). Germline-derived CDR1 and CDR2 are MNHEY and SVGEGT. There are 17 residues in the CDR3. Trimming stripped 3 bases from V and 0 bases from J, with 18 bases between. The DNA for the CDR3 is TGTGCCAGCAGTTATCCGGCCGGGGCAGGGGTCTCCTACGAGCAGTACTTC. Translating gives CASSYPAGAGVSYEQYF.

This chain connects TRBV21-1 to TRBJ2-1; the table's TRBD2 call for D was not verified on the DNA. TRBV21-1 is recorded as a pseudogene. This CDR3 is built from 16 residues. In DNA, the CDR3 is TGTGCCAGCAGCAAATCGCGGGGGGTAGGGGTACATGAGCAGTTCTTC. This gives the protein CASSKSRGVGVHEQFF.

The rearrangement joins TRBV5-6 to TRBJ1-6; D remains ambiguous. CDR1 is SGHDT, CDR2 YYEEEE, per germline. CDR3 size: 15 residues. Trimming removed 0 bases from V and 8 bases from J, with 12 bases in between. The CDR3 here is CASSLGPTRDSPLHF. Written as DNA, the CDR3 is TGTGCCAGCAGCTTGGGCCCAACTCGCGATTCACCCCTCCACTTT.

This clone was counted a single time. V and J are TRBV15 and TRBJ2-1; D is ambiguous. CDR1 and CDR2 (germline): LNHNV, YYDKDF (reference sequence). Between the trimmed V and J ends, which lost 0 bases and 7 bases, there was a span of 10 bases. CDR3 length: 14 residues. The DNA of the CDR3 is TGTGCCACCAGCAGAGAGAGGTTGCGAAATGAGCAGTTCTTC. It is translated as CATSRERLRNEQFF.

The rearrangement links TRBV25-1 to TRBJ1-2, with D uncertain. V was pared by 10 bases and J by 4 bases, with 13 bases between. Germline CDR1 MGHDK, CDR2 SYGVNS. The CDR3 contains 12 residues. The CDR3: CATWRAVYGYTF. The CDR3 DNA sequence: TGTGCCACTTGGAGGGCAGTCTATGGCTACACCTTC.

This clone was detected only once. J is TRBJ1-2 and V is TRBV5-1; 10 nucleotides match TRBD1. The junction had 9 bases not matched to a gene; V was cut back by 4 bases and J by 3 bases. The CDR3 extends over 16 amino acids. In germline, CDR1 is SGHRS, CDR2 YFSETQ. This CDR3 is CASSLSVGQGDYGYTF. The CDR3 DNA reads TGCGCCAGCAGCCTTAGTGTAGGACAGGGGGACTATGGCTACACCTTC.

This chain joins TRBV19 and TRBJ1-4, with 7 bases lining up with TRBD1. V shed 3 bases and J 7 bases; nucleotides not matched to a gene: 11. Germline values: CDR1 LNHDA, CDR2 SQIVND (reference sequence). There are 16 residues in the CDR3. CDR3 amino acids: CASSISGTGVTEKLFF. The CDR3 DNA reads as TGTGCCAGTAGTATCAGTGGAACAGGGGTGACTGAAAAACTGTTTTTT.

This clone was seen a single time. This chain uses TRBV6-6 with TRBJ2-7; D unresolved. Trimming left V 0 bases short and J 4 bases short, with 10 bases between. Per the germline V gene, CDR1 is MNHNY and CDR2 is SVGAGI (reference sequence). This CDR3 comprises 14 residues. The CDR3 sequence is CASSYSGMGYEQYF. DNA for the CDR3: TGTGCCAGCAGTTACTCAGGGATGGGATACGAGCAGTACTTC.

V gene TRBV4-1 combines with J gene TRBJ2-1, with 7 bases that match TRBD2. CDR3 length: 14 residues. V shed 1 base, J shed 10 bases, and the junction held 7 bases outside the gene matches. Germline V CDR1 and CDR2: MGHRA, YSYEKL. DNA for the CDR3: TGCGCCAGCAGCCAAGGCGTCACTAGCGAAGAGCAGTTCTTC. Residues: CASSQGVTSEEQFF.

J is TRBJ1-2 and V is TRBV4-3, with D possibly TRBD1 on 5 matching bases. The CDR3 has 11 residues. Germline loops: CDR1 LGHNA, CDR2 YSLEER. V lost 5 bases and J lost 5, with 6 bases in between. CDR3 residues: CASSGQYGYTF. The CDR3 DNA reads as TGCGCCAGCAGCGGACAATATGGCTACACCTTC.

The CDR3 DNA is TGTGCCTGGAGTGTATGGACAGGGGTTCCTGGGGCCAACGTCCTGACTTTC. This sequence encodes CAWSVWTGVPGANVLTF. The J gene is TRBJ2-6, the V gene TRBV30; 9 nucleotides align to TRBD1. Germline V lookup: CDR1 GTSNPN, CDR2 SVGIG (reference sequence). The CDR3 contains 17 residues. Trimming removed 0 bases from V and 2 bases from J; junction bases left unmatched: 5.

The V call is TRBV7-2, the J call TRBJ2-5; D gene unclear. The CDR3 sequence is 13 residues long. CDR1 is SGHTA, CDR2 FQGNSA, per germline. The V end was cut by 3 bases, the J end by 5 bases, with 10 bases between. The CDR3 region is CASSFKLWETQYF. CDR3 bases: TGTGCCAGCAGCTTTAAACTCTGGGAGACCCAGTACTTC.

The genes are TRBV4-1 and TRBJ1-5; the D is unclear. CDR1 MGHRA and CDR2 YSYEKL come from the germline V gene. V shed 0 bases and J shed 0 bases, with 9 bases lying between them. CDR3 size: 16 residues. The CDR3: CASSQDPGVSNQPQHF. CDR3 DNA: TGCGCCAGCAGCCAAGATCCCGGAGTTAGCAATCAGCCCCAGCATTTT.

Here the CDR3 DNA reads TGTGCCAGCAGCTTAGGGCCCTCAGTCGGGGGTCAGCCCCAGCATTTT. Its protein is CASSLGPSVGGQPQHF. The chain recombines TRBV7-2 with TRBJ1-5; possible D gene TRBD1, 5 bases. CDR3 length: 16 amino acids. V lost 1 base and J 6 bases, leaving 16 bases between the germline ends. CDR1 and CDR2 (germline): SGHTA, FQGNSA.

V usage is TRBV15 and J usage is TRBJ2-1, with a weak D call TRBD2 (7 bases). Looked up from germline, CDR1 is LNHNV and CDR2 is YYDKDF (reference sequence). Trimming stripped 1 base from V and 7 bases from J, with 20 bases between. The CDR3 extends over 17 amino acids. CDR3 bases: TGTGCCACCAGCAGAGGGCCTTCCGGGGGGCCGCGGAATGAGCAGTTCTTC. This sequence encodes CATSRGPSGGPRNEQFF.

This clone was observed a single time. The J gene is TRBJ2-3, the V gene TRBV5-6; D is uncertain. In germline, CDR1 is SGHDT, CDR2 YYEEEE. CDR3 length: 13 residues. Trimming took 7 bases from V and 7 from J, leaving 16 bases between them. CDR3 region: CASGVGIANTQYF. The CDR3 DNA sequence: TGTGCCAGCGGTGTTGGGATCGCGAATACGCAGTATTTT.

This chain uses TRBV5-4 with TRBJ2-7; TRBD1 agrees at 11 bases. The CDR3 runs to 14 residues. V shed 2 bases and J 6 bases; nucleotides not matched to a gene: 4. Germline CDR1 and CDR2: SGHNT and YYREEE (reference sequence). CDR3 in DNA: TGTGCCAGCAGCTTACGGGACAGGGGGGTCGAGCAGTACTTC. Amino acid sequence: CASSLRDRGVEQYF.

This sequence joins TRBV20-1 and TRBJ1-1, with TRBD1 matching over 7 bases. This CDR3 comprises 15 residues. Germline V gene data show CDR1 as DFQATT and CDR2 as SNEGSKA (reference sequence). V lost 3 bases, J lost 4 bases, and 11 bases stayed unmatched. CDR3 sequence reads: CSASPPTGSITEAFF. The CDR3 nucleotides read TGCAGTGCTAGTCCCCCGACAGGGTCTATCACTGAAGCTTTCTTT.

The chain recombines TRBV12-3 or TRBV12-4 with TRBJ1-2, with D uncertain. The CDR3 is made up of 11 amino acids. The V end was cut by 5 bases, the J end by 4 bases, with 5 bases between. The CDR3 sequence: CASSTFYGYTF. CDR3 DNA: TGTGCCAGCAGTACATTCTATGGCTACACCTTC.

V gene TRBV28 combines with J gene TRBJ2-6, with 7 nucleotides matching TRBD1. The CDR3 has 15 residues. Germline-derived CDR1 and CDR2 are MDHEN and SYDVKM. With 4 bases clipped from V and 4 bases from J, the junction kept 4 bases outside the gene matches. CDR3 coding DNA: TGTGCCAGCAGTTCACAGGGGACGGGGGCCAACGTCCTGACTTTC. This translates into CASSSQGTGANVLTF.